This T cell receptor beta chain was profiled in a study of blood T cell repertoires in COVID-19. Measured with immunoSEQ multiplex PCR; TCRdb has only the in-frame clones, and not every one. The table has 200,000 to 300,000 clones, 80% to 95% seen once. The V segment lost 9 bases and the J segment 8 bases; nucleotides outside the gene matches: 7. The germline CDR1 and CDR2 sequences are SNHLY and FYNNEI. This CDR3 is built from 12 residues. Material: peripheral blood. This receptor was identified in a man aged 25 to 45 with COVID-19, enrolled during active disease. This chain uses TRBV2 with TRBJ1-2, with 9 bases matching TRBD1. The CDR3 protein is CARRDRAIGYTF. CDR3 in DNA: TGTGCCAGAAGGGACAGGGCCATAGGCTACACCTTC.